This TCR beta chain stems from a study of T cells after yellow fever vaccination. Each CDR3 protein gets one entry after TCRdb re-called the 5' RACE reads with MiXCR. The sample holds about 580,000 distinct CDR3 sequences; about 17% are singletons and the top ten take about 18%. The CDR3 length is 17 residues. Germline V lookup: CDR1 SGHVS, CDR2 FNYEAQ. V trimming: 2 bases; J trimming: 5 bases; junction bases outside the gene matches: 9. Comment on this clonotype: No antigen is known for it.

Study results and limitations: Reappearing after the booster were most of the clones from primary vaccination (around 96% CD4, 85% to 90% CD8). It was a small share of clonotypes that appeared in both CD4 and CD8 compartments. Sorted repertoires could include abundant contaminating clonotypes from bulk cells.

The source was PBMCs, collected 5 to 6 days after the first yellow fever vaccination. This clonotype was obtained from a man in his late teens or twenties who received the YFV17D yellow fever vaccine. The chain uses TRBV7-6 and TRBJ2-1; 10 positions agree with TRBD2. The CDR3 bases are TGTGCCAGCAGCTTACGACCGGAGCGGGGGGGCCACAATGAGCAGTTCTTC. Its protein is CASSLRPERGGHNEQFF.